The clone carrying this TCR beta chain was detected many times. Its specificity is unknown. The CDR3 is made up of 12 amino acids. The germline V gene encodes CDR1 SQVTM and CDR2 ANQGSEA. Trimming removed 6 bases from V and 5 bases from J, with 13 bases in between. These data are taken from a study of blood T cells in healthy people across ages. A second PCR, run for about 6 to 11 cycles, used a sample-barcoded 5' primer plus a J-beta primer mix. TCRdb re-called the 5' RACE reads with MiXCR, one entry per CDR3 protein. In the table there are about a million distinct CDR3 sequences, just over 50% of which are singletons. Study-level points and caveats: Long-lived donors exceeded aged donors in naive CD4+ cells and diversity.

The TCR was taken from an older woman in good health. The specimen was blood. V and J are TRBV29-1 and TRBJ1-2, with D possibly TRBD1 on 5 matching bases. CDR3: CSVKTDRYGYTF. The CDR3 DNA reads as TGCAGCGTAAAGACAGATCGGTATGGCTACACCTTC.